This entry features one T cell receptor (beta chain) sequence. Clinical histories supplied by participants themselves formed the basis of cohort assignment. Assay: immunoSEQ multiplex PCR; the TCRdb copy retains only in-frame clones and omits some. The sample has a few hundred thousand clones, roughly 92% seen once. This specimen comes from a study of blood T cell repertoires in COVID-19. The CDR3 is 15 amino acids. CDR1 and CDR2 from the germline V gene are GTSNPN and SVGIG (reference sequence). Trimming shortened V by 0 bases and J by 2 bases, and 8 bases separated the two germline ends. The receptor was derived from a woman in her 40s who had been exposed to COVID-19. J is TRBJ2-6 and V is TRBV30; tentatively, D is TRBD1 (6 bases). Sample: PBMCs or T cells enriched from blood (not recorded which). The DNA of the CDR3 is TGTGCCTGGAGTGTCGAGGGGGCTGGGGCCAACGTCCTGACTTTC. Its protein is CAWSVEGAGANVLTF.